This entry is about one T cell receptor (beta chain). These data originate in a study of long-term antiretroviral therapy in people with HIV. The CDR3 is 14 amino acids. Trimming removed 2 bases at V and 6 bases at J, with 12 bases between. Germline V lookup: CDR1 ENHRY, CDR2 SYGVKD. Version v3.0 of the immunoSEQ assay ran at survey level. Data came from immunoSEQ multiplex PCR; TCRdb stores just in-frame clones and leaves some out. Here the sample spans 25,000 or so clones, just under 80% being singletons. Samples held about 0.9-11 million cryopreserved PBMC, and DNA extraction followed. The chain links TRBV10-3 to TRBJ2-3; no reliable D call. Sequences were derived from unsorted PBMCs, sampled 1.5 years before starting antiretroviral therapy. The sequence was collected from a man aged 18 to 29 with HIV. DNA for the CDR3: TGTGCCATCAGTGAGGATAGTAGTTTGGATACGCAGTATTTT. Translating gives CAISEDSSLDTQYF.